This TCR beta chain was sequenced during a study of T-cell reconstitution after alpha-beta-depleted transplantation in children. This CDR3 is built from 15 residues. Per germline, CDR1 SGHNT and CDR2 YENEEA. Preparation of the TCRbeta library involved a method that used unique molecular identifiers. Via MiXCR, TCRdb re-called the PCR reads, giving one row per CDR3 protein. The sample has some 76,000 distinct CDR3 sequences, roughly 11% seen once. This clonotype was counted ten times or more. Its antigen is not known. One junction end disagrees with the germline gene, perhaps due to a read error. General observations from the study: Newly produced T cells mostly provided counts and TCRbeta diversity after one year, as hyperexpanded clones declined. Reports say that about two months after transplant, the alpha-beta T cells came out of several hundred graft clones that had expanded.

The chain employs TRBV11-3 and TRBJ2-1; D could derive from TRBD1 or TRBD2 (5 bases each). This material consisted of PBMCs, taken before TCRalphabeta/CD19-depleted stem cell transplant. The receptor comes from a boy younger than 18 with acute myeloid leukemia, due to receive a stem cell transplant. CDR3 bases: TGTGCCAGCAGCCAGGGACGGACGACGGACAACGAGCAGTTCTTC. Translating gives CASSQGRTTDNEQFF.